This passage covers 20 T cell receptor beta chains from one sample sequenced in a study of blood T cell repertoires in COVID-19 (dated by TCRdb to about 2020). The library came from the immunoSEQ multiplex PCR assay. TCRdb mirrors the immuneACCESS table, restricted to in-frame sequences. Some clones are absent from its copies; in checked studies, under half trace to an unresolved V gene, and the reason for the others is unknown. The sample contains under 150,000 clones, more than 80% of them found a single time. Jointly, the top ten make up about 7.3% of the sample. The source material was peripheral blood. These receptors were taken from a woman aged 40-49 years with acute or convalescent COVID-19.

This clone was detected only once. V is TRBV7-9 and J is TRBJ2-7, with D possibly TRBD1 on 6 matching bases. The CDR3 consists of 17 residues. Germline CDR1 and CDR2: SEHNR and FQNEAQ (reference sequence). Trimming removed 4 bases at V and 3 bases at J, with 22 bases between. CDR3 DNA: TGTGCCAGCAGCTCTAATCACTTATACACAGGGTACTACGAGCAGTACTTC. This translates into CASSSNHLYTGYYEQYF.

The CDR3 DNA reads TGTGCCAGCAGCCCAGGGGGGATCCAGGGCCGCACTGAAGCTTTCTTT. This codes for CASSPGGIQGRTEAFF. This chain connects TRBV9 to TRBJ1-1, with 7 positions matching TRBD1. This CDR3 spans 16 amino acids. CDR1 and CDR2 (germline): SGDLS, YYNGEE. Trimming removed 4 bases from V and 4 bases from J; junction bases left unmatched: 13.

CDR3 sequence: CASSVVSDTYEQYF. CDR3 DNA sequence: TGTGCCAGCAGCGTAGTTAGTGATACCTACGAGCAGTACTTC. The rearrangement uses TRBV9 and TRBJ2-7; D remains unclear. Germline V gene lookup returns CDR1 SGDLS and CDR2 YYNGEE. The V gene lost 0 bases and the J gene lost 2 bases, with 9 bases spanning the gap. The CDR3 loop spans 14 amino acids.

The J gene is TRBJ2-1, the V gene TRBV2; D unresolved. CDR3 length: 13 amino acids. CDR1 and CDR2 (germline): SNHLY, FYNNEI. V lost 5 bases and J lost 2, with 7 bases in between. The DNA of the CDR3 is TGTGCCAGCAGTCCGGTAACCTACAATGAGCAGTTCTTC. Translated: CASSPVTYNEQFF.

The rearrangement joins TRBV6-2 or TRBV6-3 to TRBJ2-5; 12 bases map to TRBD2. This CDR3 contains 16 residues. Germline V CDR1 and CDR2: MNHEY, SVGEGT. J gave up 5 bases and V 5 bases, and 9 bases lay outside the gene matches. DNA for the CDR3: TGTGCCAGCAGTATCCTAGCGGGGGGGCGACGGGAGACCCAGTACTTC. Translating it yields CASSILAGGRRETQYF.

This clone turned up a few times. This chain links TRBV4-3 with TRBJ2-5; D is possibly TRBD1 (7 bases). This CDR3 is 16 amino acids long. Per germline, CDR1 LGHNA and CDR2 YSLEER. Trimming removed 0 bases at V and 5 bases at J, with 16 bases between. The CDR3 DNA reads TGCGCCAGCAGCCAAGATGTGTGGGCAGGGGGGGAGACCCAGTACTTC. As protein: CASSQDVWAGGETQYF.

The V call is TRBV4-1, the J call TRBJ1-2; perhaps TRBD1 as D (6 bases). CDR1 is MGHRA, CDR2 YSYEKL, per germline. V was trimmed by 6 bases and J by 8 bases, leaving 13 bases between them. There are 12 residues in the CDR3. This CDR3 is CASSRGAGGYTF. CDR3 nucleotide sequence: TGCGCCAGCAGTCGGGGGGCCGGCGGCTACACCTTC.

The chain uses TRBV7-2 and TRBJ2-5, with D possibly TRBD2 on 6 matching bases. V was pared by 1 base and J by 5 bases, with 17 bases between. Germline V gives CDR1 SGHTA, CDR2 FQGNSA. This CDR3 comprises 16 residues. The chain's CDR3 is CASSLVVGSGGETQYF. CDR3 coding DNA: TGTGCCAGCAGCTTAGTCGTGGGGTCCGGAGGGGAGACCCAGTACTTC.

The CDR3 region is CASRTTSGGFHEQYF. The CDR3 DNA is TGTGCCAGCAGAACGACTAGCGGGGGGTTCCACGAGCAGTACTTC. V gene TRBV6-5 combines with J gene TRBJ2-7; 13 nucleotides line up with TRBD2. There are 15 residues in the CDR3. Trimming at V came to 6 bases and at J to 5 bases, leaving 7 bases not matched to a gene. The germline V gene encodes CDR1 MNHEY and CDR2 SVGAGI.

The J gene is TRBJ1-2, the V gene TRBV19; D possibly corresponds to TRBD1 (5 bases). V lost 6 bases to trimming and J lost 5 bases, with 13 bases between them. Germline CDR1 and CDR2: LNHDA and SQIVND (reference sequence). The CDR3 is 13 residues long. CDR3 amino acids: CASSTPKGYGYTF. The CDR3, as DNA: TGTGCCAGTAGCACGCCTAAGGGGTATGGCTACACCTTC.

The chain combines TRBV6-5 with TRBJ2-7, with 10 bases identical to TRBD1. J lost 4 bases, V lost 2 bases, and 8 bases had no gene match. CDR3 length: 16 residues. Germline CDR1 is MNHEY and CDR2 is SVGAGI. The CDR3 coding sequence is TGTGCCAGCAGTTACAGAGAACGGACAGGGGGGTACGAGCAGTACTTC. It encodes CASSYRERTGGYEQYF.

This chain uses TRBV6-1 with TRBJ2-7; a weak D match, TRBD2 (6 bases). The length of the CDR3 is 16 residues. Per germline, CDR1 MNHNS and CDR2 SASEGT. The V end lost 0 bases, the J end lost 1 base, and 13 bases lay between the germline ends. CDR3 region: CASSEALRGGSYEQYF. DNA for the CDR3: TGTGCCAGCAGTGAAGCGCTTCGGGGAGGATCCTACGAGCAGTACTTC.

V and J are TRBV27 and TRBJ1-2; D call uncertain. Germline loops: CDR1 MNHEY, CDR2 SMNVEV (reference sequence). The CDR3 length is 15 residues. The V end was cut by 0 bases, the J end by 2 bases, with 10 bases between. CDR3 nucleotides: TGTGCCAGCAGTTTATCGTCAGGATTGAACTATGGCTACACCTTC. Protein: CASSLSSGLNYGYTF.

The chain carries TRBV19 and TRBJ1-3, with TRBD1 identical over 7 bases. This CDR3 region has 13 residues. The germline CDR1 and CDR2 sequences are LNHDA and SQIVND (reference sequence). Trimming took 9 bases from V and 0 from J; bases not matched to a gene: 2. The CDR3: CASGTVSGNTIYF. Here the CDR3 DNA reads TGTGCCAGCGGGACAGTCTCTGGAAACACCATATATTTT. Full variable domain (rest looked up from reference TRBV19 and TRBJ1-3): DGGITQSPKYLFRKEGQNVTLSCEQNLNHDAMYWYRQDPGQGLRLIYYSQIVNDFQKGDIAEGYSVSREKKESFPLTVTSAQKNPTAFYLCASGTVSGNTIYFGEGSWLTVV.

The chain employs TRBV30 and TRBJ1-6, with TRBD1 identical over 9 bases. Germline V gives CDR1 GTSNPN, CDR2 SVGIG (reference sequence). V lost 4 bases and J lost 7; bases outside the gene matches: 2. This CDR3 contains 13 residues. This chain's CDR3 is CAWNTGGNSPLHF. The CDR3 DNA reads TGTGCCTGGAACACAGGGGGCAATTCACCCCTCCACTTT.

CDR3 region: CASSPHPQVQGTEAFF. The DNA for the CDR3 is TGTGCCAGCAGCCCTCATCCCCAGGTACAGGGCACTGAAGCTTTCTTT. The rearrangement uses TRBV9 and TRBJ1-1, with D maybe TRBD1 (6 bases). The CDR3 covers 16 residues. With 4 bases removed from V and 4 bases from J, the gap between germline ends came to 20 bases. Germline values: CDR1 SGDLS, CDR2 YYNGEE. The full variable domain, completed using reference TRBV9 and TRBJ1-1, is DSGVTQTPKHLITATGQRVTLRCSPRSGDLSVYWYQQSLDQGLQFLIQYYNGEERAKGNILERFSAQQFPDLHSELNLSSLELGDSALYFCASSPHPQVQGTEAFFGQGTRLTVV.

The rearrangement links TRBV3-1 (or the pseudogene TRBV3-2) to TRBJ2-1; D uncertain. The V end was cut by 4 bases, the J end by 0 bases, with 7 bases between. The CDR3 loop spans 14 amino acids. The germline gives CDR1 LGHDT, CDR2 YNNKEL (reference sequence). CDR3 region: CASSLTSSYNEQFF. As DNA, the CDR3 is TGTGCCAGCAGCCTCACCAGCTCCTACAATGAGCAGTTCTTC.

This clone was seen just once. DNA of the CDR3: TGTGCCAGCAGCCATCCACAGGGGGCGGGTGGCTACACCTTC. Protein: CASSHPQGAGGYTF. The genes are TRBV3-1 (or the pseudogene TRBV3-2) and TRBJ1-2, with 9 bases fitting TRBD1. With 3 bases clipped from V and 7 bases from J, the junction kept 6 bases outside the gene matches. This CDR3 has 14 amino acids. Germline CDR1 reads LGHDT; CDR2 reads YNNKEL (reference sequence).

The V call is TRBV14, the J call TRBJ2-1, with D possibly being TRBD1 (7 bases). The ends were cut back, 1 base at V and 8 bases at J, with 12 bases in the middle. The germline V gene encodes CDR1 SGHDN and CDR2 FVKESK. The length of the CDR3 is 14 residues. CDR3 region: CASSQAGGSHEQFF. CDR3 DNA sequence: TGTGCCAGCAGCCAAGCAGGGGGGTCGCATGAGCAGTTCTTC. Combining the CDR3 with reference TRBV14 and TRBJ2-1 gives the whole variable domain EAGVTQFPSHSVIEKGQTVTLRCDPISGHDNLYWYRRVMGKEIKFLLHFVKESKQDESGMPNNRFLAERTGGTYSTLKVQPAELEDSGVYFCASSQAGGSHEQFFGPGTRLTVL.

The count of this clone is one. V is TRBV9 and J is TRBJ2-1; D possibly corresponds to TRBD1 (6 bases). V was clipped by 0 bases and J by 1 base, with 8 bases between them. The length of the CDR3 is 15 residues. Germline CDR1 is SGDLS and CDR2 is YYNGEE. The CDR3 nucleotides are TGTGCCAGCAGCGTAGCGGACAGATCCTACAATGAGCAGTTCTTC. It translates to CASSVADRSYNEQFF.